Shown below are 8 T cell receptor delta chains from a single sample sequenced in a study of gamma-delta T cells after stem cell transplantation. TCRdb re-identified clones in the RT-PCR reads via CATT. The table records approximately 1,100 delta-chain clones, 30% to 40% of them present only once. Sequenced input: gamma-delta T cells. The source is a human donor. It is not recorded whose cells these are; they may come from a transplant donor.

Worth noting for this clone: The junction shows a germline mismatch at one end, possibly a read error. Other DNA sequences from this sample encode an identical CDR3 as well. The V and J genes are TRDV1 and TRDJ1; D not resolved. In germline, CDR1 is TSWWSYY, CDR2 QGS. The CDR3 is 14 residues long. The CDR3 region is CALGELRSDDKHIF. CDR3 DNA sequence: TGTGCTCTTGGGGAACTACGAAGTGACGATAAACACATCTTT.

V is TRDV2 and J is TRDJ3; D unclear. Germline CDR1 and CDR2: GEAIGNYY and EKD. The CDR3 is 18 amino acids. V shed 2 bases and J shed 0 bases, with 13 bases lying between them. The CDR3 here is CACDSPVTSSWDTRQMFF. CDR3 in DNA: TGTGCCTGTGACAGCCCTGTTACTAGCTCCTGGGACACCCGACAGATGTTTTTC.

The V gene is TRDV2, the J gene TRDJ1; 11 bases match TRDD3. CDR3 length equals 18 residues. Germline values: CDR1 GEAIGNYY, CDR2 EKD. V lost 0 bases, J lost 2 bases, and 10 bases stayed unmatched. CDR3 DNA sequence: TGTGCCTGTGACACCCTCCTGGGGGATACTACGAAGACCGATAAACTCATCTTT. Its translation is CACDTLLGDTTKTDKLIF.

As to this clone: This clone may be a read error of a much larger clone one base away. CDR3 DNA: TGTGCCTGTGACACTCTACTGGGGAAACGGGGCGATAAACTCATCTTT. Protein sequence: CACDTLLGKRGDKLIF. This sequence joins TRDV2 and TRDJ1; 7 nucleotides agree with TRDD3. This CDR3 spans 16 amino acids. The germline V gene encodes CDR1 GEAIGNYY and CDR2 EKD. After removal of 1 base from V and 4 bases from J, the junction contained 11 bases not matched to a gene.

The CDR3, as DNA: TGTGCTCTTGGGGGTCCCAGTACTGGGGGATCCGATAAACTCATCTTT. Protein: CALGGPSTGGSDKLIF. V gene TRDV1 combines with J gene TRDJ1; TRDD3 matches at 10 bases. The CDR3 consists of 16 residues. The J segment lost 3 bases and the V segment lost 4 bases, leaving 8 bases of the junction unmatched. Per the germline V gene, CDR1 is TSWWSYY and CDR2 is QGS.

This clone is large by share. CDR3 DNA sequence: TGTGCCTGTGACGAACTGGGGGATAGTGACGATAAACTCATCTTT. Amino acid sequence: CACDELGDSDDKLIF. The rearrangement joins TRDV2 to TRDJ1, with 11 bases that match TRDD3. Germline V lookup: CDR1 GEAIGNYY, CDR2 EKD. The CDR3 totals 15 residues. With 3 bases clipped from V and 4 bases from J, the junction kept 6 bases outside the gene matches.

This clone was seen only a few times. The CDR3 coding sequence is TGTGCCTGTGACGTACTGGGGGATATATCCGATAAACTCATCTTT. Translating it yields CACDVLGDISDKLIF. This chain connects TRDV2 to TRDJ1; TRDD3 matches at 11 bases. Unmatched junction bases numbered 5, after V lost 3 bases and J lost 3 bases. Per the germline V gene, CDR1 is GEAIGNYY and CDR2 is EKD. The CDR3 length is 15 residues.

This clone was seen only a few times. Germline and junction disagree at one end, which may indicate a read error. V usage is TRDV2 and J usage is TRDJ1; 12 nucleotides agree with TRDD3. The germline gives CDR1 GEAIGNYY, CDR2 EKD. CDR3 length equals 19 residues. Here the CDR3 DNA reads TGTGCCTGTGACACCGTTGCCTGGGGGATACGGAGGGTCACCGATAACCTCATCTTT. This gives the protein CACDTVAWGIRRVTDNLIF.